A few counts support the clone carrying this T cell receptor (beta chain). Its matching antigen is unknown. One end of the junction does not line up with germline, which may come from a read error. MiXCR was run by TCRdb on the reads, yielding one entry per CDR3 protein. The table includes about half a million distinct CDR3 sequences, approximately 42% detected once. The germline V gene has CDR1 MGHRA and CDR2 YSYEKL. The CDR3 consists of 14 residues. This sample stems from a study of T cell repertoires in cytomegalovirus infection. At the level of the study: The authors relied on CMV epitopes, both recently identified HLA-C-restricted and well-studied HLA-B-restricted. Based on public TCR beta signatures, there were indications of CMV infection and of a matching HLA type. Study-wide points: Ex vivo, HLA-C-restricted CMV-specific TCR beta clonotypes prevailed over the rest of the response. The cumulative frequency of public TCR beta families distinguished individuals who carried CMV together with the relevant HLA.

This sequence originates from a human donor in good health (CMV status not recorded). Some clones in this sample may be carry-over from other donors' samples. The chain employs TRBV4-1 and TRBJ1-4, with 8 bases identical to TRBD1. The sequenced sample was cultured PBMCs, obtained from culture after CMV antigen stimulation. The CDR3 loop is CASSPRGLGEKLFF. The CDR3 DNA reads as TGTGCCAGCAGCCCCAGGGGGCTCGGGGAAAAACTGTTTTTT.